A selection of T cell receptor beta chains follows, all from one sample in a study of blood T cell repertoires in COVID-19. Clones were sequenced by immunoSEQ multiplex PCR, and TCRdb holds only the in-frame ones, with some missing. The repertoire holds about 70,000 clones, with roughly 80% as singletons. Sequencing used peripheral blood. These receptors were obtained from a man in his thirties or forties with COVID-19, enrolled during active disease. CDR3s include the opening cysteine and the closing phenylalanine or tryptophan. D genes are given only for firm matches. Where a row states a size, it is once, few, many or the class of an expanded clone; other rows omit it.

D: .
J: TRBJ1-4
size: .
V: TRBV27
CDR3: CASSLSRGTNEKLFF
DNA: TGTGCCAGCAGTTTATCCAGGGGCACTAATGAAAAACTGTTTTTT

D: TRBD2
J: TRBJ2-7
size: .
V: TRBV19
CDR3: CASSKTSGIYEQYF
DNA: TGTGCCAGTAGTAAGACTAGCGGGATTTACGAGCAGTACTTC

D: TRBD1
J: TRBJ1-5
size: .
V: TRBV6-5
CDR3: CASSYSQGASQPQHF
DNA: TGTGCCAGCAGTTACTCTCAGGGGGCGAGTCAGCCCCAGCATTTT

D: .
J: TRBJ2-7
size: once
V: TRBV5-4
CDR3: CASSLTAMVASDSYEQYF
DNA: TGTGCCAGCAGCTTGACTGCTATGGTGGCTAGCGATTCCTACGAGCAGTACTTC

D: .
J: TRBJ2-1
size: .
V: TRBV1
CDR3: CTPAAGGGSNEQFF
DNA: TGCACCCCAGCAGCTGGGGGCGGTAGCAATGAGCAGTTCTTC

D: .
J: TRBJ1-2
size: .
V: TRBV6-1
CDR3: CASSEAGRSYGYTF
DNA: TGTGCCAGCAGTGAGGCCGGGAGGAGCTATGGCTACACCTTC

D: TRBD1
J: TRBJ1-2
size: .
V: TRBV11-1
CDR3: CASSLGQGPGGYTF
DNA: TGTGCCAGCAGCTTGGGACAGGGACCTGGTGGCTACACCTTC

D: .
J: TRBJ2-2
size: .
V: TRBV18
CDR3: CASSPRQDTGELFF
DNA: TGTGCCAGCTCACCCAGACAAGACACCGGGGAGCTGTTTTTT

D: TRBD1
J: TRBJ2-1
size: .
V: TRBV6-4
CDR3: CASSPWDSSSYNEQFF
DNA: TGTGCCAGCAGTCCTTGGGACAGCAGCTCCTACAATGAGCAGTTCTTC

D: TRBD2
J: TRBJ2-2
size: .
V: TRBV9
CDR3: CASSVGLAGTGELFF
DNA: TGTGCCAGCAGCGTAGGACTAGCGGGAACCGGGGAGCTGTTTTTT

D: .
J: TRBJ2-1
size: .
V: TRBV7-2
CDR3: CASSGGTRASEQFF
DNA: TGTGCCAGCAGCGGAGGGACCCGCGCTAGTGAGCAGTTCTTC

D: TRBD2
J: TRBJ2-1
size: .
V: TRBV5-1
CDR3: CASSLTSGRAMQFF
DNA: TGCGCCAGCAGCTTAACTAGCGGGAGGGCCATGCAGTTCTTC

D: .
J: TRBJ2-7
size: .
V: TRBV27
CDR3: CGTGRNNYEQYF
DNA: TGTGGGACGGGGAGGAATAACTACGAGCAGTACTTC

D: TRBD2
J: TRBJ2-5
size: .
V: TRBV19
CDR3: CASIKTTRLAGETQYF
DNA: TGTGCCAGTATCAAAACTACGAGACTAGCGGGAGAGACCCAGTACTTC

D: .
J: TRBJ1-1
size: .
V: TRBV10-3
CDR3: CAISGRNTEAFF
DNA: TGTGCCATCAGCGGGAGAAACACTGAAGCTTTCTTT

D: .
J: TRBJ1-1
size: .
V: TRBV6-5
CDR3: CASRQGNTEAFF
DNA: TGTGCCAGCAGACAGGGGAACACTGAAGCTTTCTTT

D: .
J: TRBJ1-5
size: .
V: TRBV19
CDR3: CASSIVGRSASNQPQHF
DNA: TGTGCCAGTAGTATAGTGGGCAGATCTGCGAGCAATCAGCCCCAGCATTTT

D: TRBD1
J: TRBJ1-1
size: .
V: TRBV12-3/TRBV12-4
CDR3: CASQGARTEAFF
DNA: TGTGCCAGCCAGGGGGCTCGGACTGAAGCTTTCTTT

D: .
J: TRBJ1-1
size: .
V: TRBV30
CDR3: CAWSVGGSGTEAFF
DNA: TGTGCCTGGAGTGTGGGGGGATCCGGGACTGAAGCTTTCTTT

D: .
J: TRBJ2-7
size: .
V: TRBV5-6
CDR3: CASSLGTTVVEQYF
DNA: TGTGCCAGCAGCTTGGGGACTACTGTGGTCGAGCAGTACTTC

D: TRBD2
J: TRBJ2-1
size: .
V: TRBV11-2
CDR3: CASSSWEGGNEQFF
DNA: TGTGCCAGCAGCTCGTGGGAGGGCGGAAATGAGCAGTTCTTC

D: .
J: TRBJ2-2
size: once
V: TRBV28
CDR3: CASSSVGRGRDTGELFF
DNA: TGTGCCAGCAGTTCCGTGGGGAGAGGGCGGGACACCGGGGAGCTGTTTTTT

D: .
J: TRBJ2-7
size: .
V: TRBV28
CDR3: CASSYGGRSYEQYF
DNA: TGTGCCAGCAGTTATGGGGGCAGGTCCTACGAGCAGTACTTC

D: TRBD1
J: TRBJ1-2
size: few
V: TRBV7-9
CDR3: CASSLEGQGLRYTF
DNA: TGTGCCAGCAGCTTAGAGGGACAGGGTTTACGCTACACCTTC

D: .
J: TRBJ1-5
size: .
V: TRBV2
CDR3: CASSVEGNQPQHF
DNA: TGTGCCAGCAGTGTGGAGGGAAATCAGCCCCAGCATTTT

D: TRBD1
J: TRBJ1-2
size: .
V: TRBV4-3
CDR3: CASSQGAGTAAIGGYTF
DNA: TGCGCCAGCAGCCAAGGGGCCGGGACAGCGGCGATAGGGGGCTACACCTTC

D: TRBD2
J: TRBJ2-5
size: once
V: TRBV7-9
CDR3: CASSFRGGQETQYF
DNA: TGTGCCAGCAGCTTCCGGGGGGGCCAAGAGACCCAGTACTTC

D: .
J: TRBJ2-2
size: .
V: TRBV30
CDR3: CAWSSGQLDAGELFF
DNA: TGTGCCTGGAGTAGTGGACAATTGGATGCCGGGGAGCTGTTTTTT

D: TRBD1
J: TRBJ1-2
size: .
V: TRBV30
CDR3: CAWSRDSVSGYTF
DNA: TGTGCCTGGAGTCGGGACAGCGTTAGCGGCTACACCTTC

D: .
J: TRBJ1-2
size: .
V: TRBV28
CDR3: CASSPNGVINYGYTF
DNA: TGTGCCAGCAGTCCCAACGGGGTGATAAACTATGGCTACACCTTC

D: .
J: TRBJ2-2
size: .
V: TRBV7-3
CDR3: CASSLGQRGTGELFF
DNA: TGTGCCAGCAGCTTAGGACAGAGGGGCACCGGGGAGCTGTTTTTT

D: .
J: TRBJ1-3
size: once
V: TRBV5-1
CDR3: CASSLAPESSGNTIYF
DNA: TGCGCCAGCAGCTTGGCGCCGGAGAGCTCTGGAAACACCATATATTTT

D: TRBD2
J: TRBJ2-7
size: once
V: TRBV5-4
CDR3: CASSPGTSGTFGEQYF
DNA: TGTGCCAGCAGCCCCGGGACTAGCGGGACCTTCGGGGAGCAGTACTTC